These 27 T cell receptor beta chains share one sample of origin, sequenced in a study of blood T cell repertoires in COVID-19. Some clones are missing from TCRdb's copy, which holds only in-frame ones; the method was immunoSEQ multiplex PCR. The data show about 260,000 clones, around 84% seen once. Input material: PBMCs or T cells enriched from blood (not recorded which). Every receptor here comes from a man between 25 and 39 years old with acute COVID-19.

This clone occurred once. The V gene is TRBV3-1 (or the pseudogene TRBV3-2), the J gene TRBJ2-3, with 9 bases fitting TRBD2. V gave up 1 base and J gave up 10 bases; unmatched junction bases: 9. The CDR3 is 15 residues long. Germline CDR1 LGHDT, CDR2 YNNKEL (reference sequence). This CDR3 reads CASSQGGLAGRPQYF. DNA of the CDR3: TGTGCCAGCAGCCAAGGCGGTCTAGCGGGACGTCCGCAGTATTTT.

This chain links TRBV28 with TRBJ1-4; D might be TRBD1 (6 bases). Trimming left V 5 bases short and J 4 bases short, with 14 bases between. This CDR3 is 15 amino acids long. Germline V gene data show CDR1 as MDHEN and CDR2 as SYDVKM. This chain's CDR3 is CASSPTPRGNEKLFF. As DNA, the CDR3 is TGTGCCAGCAGTCCCACGCCCAGGGGTAATGAAAAACTGTTTTTT. The full variable domain, its missing parts supplied by reference TRBV28 and TRBJ1-4, is DVKVTQSSRYLVKRTGEKVFLECVQDMDHENMFWYRQDPGLGLRLIYFSYDVKMKEKGDIPEGYSVSREKKERFSLILESASTNQTSMYLCASSPTPRGNEKLFFGSGTQLSVL.

The V and J genes are TRBV7-8 and TRBJ2-7; 7 bases map to TRBD2. V lost 1 base to trimming and J lost 2 bases; unmatched junction nucleotides: 5. Germline values: CDR1 SGHVS, CDR2 FQNEAQ. This CDR3 region has 15 residues. The CDR3 sequence: CASSLGSGAPYEQYV. In nucleotides, the CDR3 is TGTGCCAGCAGCTTAGGCAGCGGGGCCCCCTACGAGCAGTACGTC.

The chain uses TRBV5-4 and TRBJ2-2; 8 nucleotides agree with TRBD2. This CDR3 region has 16 residues. J was trimmed by 2 bases and V by 4 bases; bases with no gene match: 7. Germline loops: CDR1 SGHNT, CDR2 YYREEE (reference sequence). The CDR3 loop reads CASSRYSGGNTGELFF. DNA of the CDR3: TGTGCCAGCAGCCGCTACAGCGGGGGAAACACCGGGGAGCTGTTTTTT.

The chain employs TRBV9 and TRBJ1-1; the D gene is possibly TRBD1 (5 bases). This CDR3 contains 14 residues. Trimming removed 2 bases at V and 0 bases at J, with 8 bases between. The germline gives CDR1 SGDLS, CDR2 YYNGEE. CDR3 in amino acids: CASSVTDLNTEAFF. DNA for the CDR3: TGTGCCAGCAGCGTGACAGACCTGAACACTGAAGCTTTCTTT.

The chain couples TRBV5-4 to TRBJ2-2, with TRBD2 as a possible D gene (6 bases). The length of the CDR3 is 16 residues. CDR1 SGHNT and CDR2 YYREEE come from the germline V gene (reference sequence). Deletions cut 3 bases from V and 2 bases from J, with 14 bases between. The CDR3 coding sequence is TGTGCCAGCAGCTCCGGGAGCCCATTCAACACCGGGGAGCTGTTTTTT. It encodes CASSSGSPFNTGELFF.

The chain combines TRBV21-1 with TRBJ2-2; the table names TRBD1, a call not compared with the DNA. TRBV21-1 represents a pseudogene. The CDR3 has 16 residues. Written as DNA, the CDR3 is TGTGCCAGCAGCAAGATTTCAGGGAAGAACACCGGGGAGCTGTTTTTT. Its translation is CASSKISGKNTGELFF.

This clone was recorded only once. The CDR3 region is CASSIQAGGRNEQFF. In DNA, the CDR3 is TGTGCCAGTAGTATTCAGGCAGGGGGCCGGAATGAGCAGTTCTTC. The chain has TRBV19 and TRBJ2-1; 8 bases align to TRBD1. V trimming: 3 bases; J trimming: 7 bases; junction bases outside the gene matches: 8. Germline V gene sequence: CDR1 LNHDA, CDR2 SQIVND (reference sequence). This CDR3 is 15 amino acids long.

There are many counts of this clone. The chain links TRBV5-8 to TRBJ1-2; 7 bases line up with TRBD1. The germline CDR1 and CDR2 sequences are SGHTS and YDEGEE. The CDR3 has 15 amino acids. The J segment lost 4 bases and the V segment lost 4 bases, leaving 10 bases of the junction unmatched. The CDR3 coding sequence is TGTGCCAGCAGCCAACAGGGGCGACTGGGCTATGGCTACACCTTC. Translated: CASSQQGRLGYGYTF.

The chain combines TRBV5-5 with TRBJ1-2; unclear D gene. Trimming pared 0 bases from V and 8 bases from J, leaving 11 bases between. The germline V gene encodes CDR1 SGHKS and CDR2 YYEKEE (reference sequence). The CDR3 runs to 13 residues. CDR3 DNA sequence: TGTGCCAGCAGCTTGGAACCCAGGCGCGGCTACACCTTC. Its translation is CASSLEPRRGYTF.

About this clone itself: A junction end diverges from the germline sequence, so it may reflect a read error. The CDR3 here is CSVEMRTGGDF. As DNA, the CDR3 is TGCAGCGTTGAAATGCGGACAGGGGGGGATTTT. The V call is TRBV29-1, the J call TRBJ2-3; 10 bases agree with TRBD1. Germline CDR1 reads SQVTM; CDR2 reads ANQGSEA. The CDR3 is 11 residues long.

With regard to this clone: Its ends do not fully match the called genes, so a read error is possible. The J gene is TRBJ1-2, the V gene TRBV5-6; D not resolved. This CDR3 has 13 amino acids. CDR1 and CDR2 (germline): SGHDT, YYEEEE. As DNA, the CDR3 is TGTGCCAGCAGCTTCAACCGCCTAGGATTGGAGATCTTC. Its translation: CASSFNRLGLEIF. Drawing the rest from reference TRBV5-6 and TRBJ1-2, the complete variable domain is DAGVTQSPTHLIKTRGQQVTLRCSPKSGHDTVSWYQQALGQGPQFIFQYYEEEERQRGNFPDRFSGHQFPNYSSELNVNALLLGDSALYLCASSFNRLGLEIFGSGTRLTVV.

The chain couples TRBV5-4 to TRBJ2-1; 7 bases are shared with TRBD2. The V and J ends lost 4 bases and 8 bases, in that order; junction bases with no gene match: 6. CDR3 size: 13 residues. Germline V gene data show CDR1 as SGHNT and CDR2 as YYREEE (reference sequence). CDR3: CASSLGLGYEQFF. Written as DNA, the CDR3 is TGTGCCAGCAGCCTAGGACTAGGCTATGAGCAGTTCTTC.

The rearrangement joins TRBV12-3 or TRBV12-4 to TRBJ2-7; the D gene is possibly TRBD2 (5 bases). The CDR3 contains 13 residues. V was cut by 2 bases and J by 4 bases, with 9 bases left in between. Here the CDR3 DNA reads TGTGCCAGCAGTTTAACTAGAGGTTACGAGCAGTACGTC. Protein: CASSLTRGYEQYV.

This clone was seen only once. V is TRBV7-9 and J is TRBJ2-3, with a tentative D call TRBD2 (5 bases). Per germline, CDR1 SEHNR and CDR2 FQNEAQ (reference sequence). V shed 1 base and J shed 7 bases, with 15 bases lying between them. The CDR3 totals 15 residues. CDR3 nucleotide sequence: TGTGCCAGCAGCTTAGGGCTAGCAGCCATTTATACGCAGTATTTT. Translation: CASSLGLAAIYTQYF.

The chain's CDR3 is CASSLAVGGSIYGYTF. As DNA, the CDR3 is TGTGCCAGCAGCTTAGCTGTCGGGGGGTCCATCTATGGCTACACCTTC. The chain recombines TRBV7-9 with TRBJ1-2; weak D call: TRBD1 (5 bases). CDR3 size: 16 residues. Germline V CDR1 and CDR2: SEHNR, FQNEAQ (reference sequence). V was shortened by 0 bases and J by 4 bases, with 15 bases between the two germline ends.

The CDR3, as DNA: TGTGCCAGCAGCTTCGACAGCCTCTATGGCTACACCTTC. Its translation is CASSFDSLYGYTF. This chain uses TRBV6-2 or TRBV6-3 with TRBJ1-2; D is possibly TRBD1 (5 bases). Germline V gene lookup returns CDR1 MNHEY and CDR2 SVGEGT. Trimming took off 6 bases at V and 4 bases at J, with 12 bases between the two ends. The CDR3 has 13 residues.

The chain links TRBV24-1 to TRBJ2-1; TRBD2 matches at 11 bases. The germline gives CDR1 KGHDR, CDR2 SFDVKD. The CDR3 is 18 amino acids. V shed 4 bases and J 7 bases; nucleotides not matched to a gene: 14. CDR3 bases: TGTGCCACCAGTGACCCAACTAGCGGGAGCGGGGTTGTGAATGAGCAGTTCTTC. Residues: CATSDPTSGSGVVNEQFF.

The CDR3, as DNA: TGTGCCAGCAGCAAACGCTGGGGGGGGACCCAGTACTTC. Its translation is CASSKRWGGTQYF. The chain carries TRBV11-2 and TRBJ2-5; TRBD2 matches 7 bases. V lost 5 bases to trimming and J lost 7 bases; unmatched junction nucleotides: 7. CDR1 and CDR2 from the germline V gene are SGHAT and FQNNGV. The CDR3 runs to 13 residues. Variable domain in full (rest from reference TRBV11-2 and TRBJ2-5): EAGVAQSPRYKIIEKRQSVAFWCNPISGHATLYWYQQILGQGPKLLIQFQNNGVVDDSQLPKDRFSAERLKGVDSTLKIQPAKLEDSAVYLCASSKRWGGTQYFGPGTRLLVL.

This chain uses TRBV30 with TRBJ2-7, with D hard to call. This CDR3 contains 15 residues. CDR1 GTSNPN and CDR2 SVGIG come from the germline V gene (reference sequence). The germline V and J ends were trimmed by 3 bases and 0 bases, with 15 bases remaining between them. The CDR3 loop reads CAWSPPSMNSYEQYV. DNA of the CDR3: TGTGCCTGGAGCCCCCCGTCTATGAACTCCTACGAGCAGTACGTC.

This clone has just a few counts. V gene TRBV25-1 combines with J gene TRBJ2-2; D not certain. Looked up from germline, CDR1 is MGHDK and CDR2 is SYGVNS. This CDR3 region has 15 residues. V lost 3 bases, J lost 4 bases, and 12 bases lay in between. In nucleotides, the CDR3 is TGTGCCAGCAGTGATCTGGCGACTGTCACCGGGGAGCTGTTTTTT. This translates into CASSDLATVTGELFF.

The V call is TRBV5-1, the J call TRBJ1-3, with TRBD1 matching over 7 bases. Germline trimming cut 4 bases from V and 2 bases from J; bases unmatched to any gene: 6. Germline CDR1 SGHRS, CDR2 YFSETQ. The CDR3 runs to 15 residues. CDR3 sequence (DNA): TGCGCCAGCAGCCCTATAGGGGGCCCTGGAAACACCATATATTTT. Residues: CASSPIGGPGNTIYF. The variable domain in full, completed from reference TRBV5-1 and TRBJ1-3, reads KAGVTQTPRYLIKTRGQQVTLSCSPISGHRSVSWYQQTPGQGLQFLFEYFSETQRNKGNFPGRFSGRQFSNSRSEMNVSTLELGDSALYLCASSPIGGPGNTIYFGEGSWLTVV.

This clone appeared a few times. The genes are TRBV18 and TRBJ1-1, with D possibly TRBD1 on 5 matching bases. Germline V gene lookup returns CDR1 KGHSH and CDR2 LQKENI. This CDR3 region has 14 residues. V lost 4 bases and J 5 bases, leaving 14 bases between the germline ends. The CDR3, as DNA: TGTGCCAGCTCACGAGATGGGGGGAGTACTGAAGCTTTCTTT. This encodes CASSRDGGSTEAFF.

The rearrangement uses TRBV28 and TRBJ2-7; no firm D call. V was clipped by 2 bases and J by 4 bases, with 9 bases between them. Germline V gene data show CDR1 as MDHEN and CDR2 as SYDVKM. CDR3 size: 13 residues. CDR3 nucleotides: TGTGCCAGCAGTTTACGCGGATTATACGAGCAGTACGTC. Translation gives CASSLRGLYEQYV.

There are a few counts of this clone. The chain links TRBV18 to TRBJ1-5, with D hard to call. The CDR3 is made up of 16 amino acids. Germline values: CDR1 KGHSH, CDR2 LQKENI. V was shortened by 6 bases and J by 3 bases, with 18 bases between the two germline ends. CDR3 nucleotide sequence: TGTGCCAGCTCCCGGGGAGGCAGCTTCCACAATCAGCCCCAGCATTTT. The encoded protein is CASSRGGSFHNQPQHF.

This clone has just one count. The chain uses TRBV9 and TRBJ1-2, with 9 bases lining up with TRBD1. Germline assignment: CDR1 SGDLS and CDR2 YYNGEE. J was trimmed by 6 bases and V by 0 bases; bases with no gene match: 0. This CDR3 spans 13 amino acids. The CDR3 region is CASSVGDRDGYTF. DNA of the CDR3: TGTGCCAGCAGCGTAGGGGACAGGGATGGCTACACCTTC.

This chain links TRBV29-1 with TRBJ2-2; tentatively, D is TRBD2 (6 bases). Germline V gene sequence: CDR1 SQVTM, CDR2 ANQGSEA. Trimming removed 3 bases at V and 7 bases at J, with 12 bases between. The CDR3 length is 13 residues. As DNA, the CDR3 is TGCAGCGTTGATTCGGGGGATCTCGGGGAGCTGTTTTTT. Its protein product is CSVDSGDLGELFF.